The TCR beta chain described here comes from a study of regulatory T cells in long-lasting Graves disease. Construction of TCR beta libraries relied on iRepertoire HTBI primers and on Arm-PCR targeting CDR3 regions. Each CDR3 protein is one row after TCRdb ran MiXCR on the multiplex PCR reads. In the table there are hundreds of thousands of distinct CDR3 sequences, about 30% of which are singletons. Time point noted: persistent/refractory GD, antithyroid drugs over 5 years with positive TRAb. Extracted PBMC RNA gave rise to the TCR library. The sample consisted of peripheral blood mononuclear cells (PBMCs), taken when the disease was refractory, from a patient treated with antithyroid drugs. The clonotype comes from a female donor with Graves disease.

CDR3 amino acids: CASSQGAWVTEAFF. CDR3 coding DNA: TGTGCCAGCAGCCAGGGGGCATGGGTCACTGAAGCTTTCTTT. The chain joins TRBV3-1 to TRBJ1-1, with a possible D match to TRBD1 (6 bases). The germline V gene encodes CDR1 LGHDT and CDR2 YNNKEL (reference sequence). The V end was cut by 3 bases, the J end by 4 bases, with 12 bases between. The CDR3 sequence is 14 residues long.